The 27 T cell receptor beta chains below all came from one sample that was sequenced in a study of T cells expressing NK-cell markers. TCRdb reworked the 5' RACE reads into one entry per CDR3 protein, no DNA. This listing includes about 410,000 distinct CDR3 sequences. Sample: blood T cells: a sorted CD56 or NKG2C T cell subset, CD4+ or CD8+ T cells, or bulk PBMC T cells (not recorded which). All receptors come from a woman between 50 and 59 years old in good health.

The V gene is TRBV20-1, the J gene TRBJ2-2; with no DNA, the TCRdb D assignment of TRBD2 cannot be verified. The germline V gene encodes CDR1 DFQATT and CDR2 SNEGSKA (reference sequence). The CDR3 is 16 amino acids. CDR3 region: CSAVGGTADHTGELFF.

This chain joins TRBV2 and TRBJ2-1; absent DNA, TCRdb's TRBD2 call cannot be checked. Germline V lookup: CDR1 SNHLY, CDR2 FYNNEI. There are 16 residues in the CDR3. The CDR3: CASSAERTSVHNEQFF. Full variable domain (missing parts from reference TRBV2 and TRBJ2-1): EPEVTQTPSHQVTQMGQEVILRCVPISNHLYFYWYRQILGQKVEFLVSFYNNEISEKSEIFDDQFSVERPDGSNFTLKIRSTKLEDSAMYFCASSAERTSVHNEQFFGPGTRLTVL.

This rearrangement joins TRBV30 to TRBJ2-3; TCRdb's D gene call, TRBD1, goes unchecked for lack of DNA. CDR1 and CDR2 from the germline V gene are GTSNPN and SVGIG (reference sequence). This CDR3 spans 15 amino acids. The CDR3 loop reads CAWRSGTTSTDTQYF.

The genes are TRBV14 and TRBJ2-1; TCRdb names TRBD1, which stays unverified in the absence of DNA. This CDR3 comprises 16 residues. Looked up from germline, CDR1 is SGHDN and CDR2 is FVKESK. CDR3 loop: CASSRVGTGSYNEQFF.

V is TRBV6-1 and J is TRBJ1-4; there is no DNA to check the TCRdb D call of TRBD1. CDR3 length equals 13 residues. Germline CDR1 is MNHNS and CDR2 is SASEGT. The CDR3: CASSGQVGEKLFF.

The CDR3 protein is CASSIDWGQPQHF. V and J are TRBV5-1 and TRBJ1-5. The CDR3 sequence is 13 residues long. CDR1 and CDR2 from the germline V gene are SGHRS and YFSETQ.

The V gene is TRBV7-8, the J gene TRBJ2-1; the TCRdb D gene call, TRBD1, has no DNA to confirm it. The CDR3 has 16 residues. Germline CDR1 SGHVS, CDR2 FQNEAQ. CDR3 in amino acids: CASSSWGRDINNEQFF. Looking up the rest from reference TRBV7-8 and TRBJ2-1 gives the full variable domain: GAGVSQSPRYKVAKRGQDVALRCDPISGHVSLFWYQQALGQGPEFLTYFQNEAQLDKSGLPSDRFFAERPEGSVSTLKIQRTQQEDSAVYLCASSSWGRDINNEQFFGPGTRLTVL.

V is TRBV5-1 and J is TRBJ2-7; with no DNA, the TCRdb D assignment of TRBD1 cannot be verified. The CDR3 loop spans 17 amino acids. CDR1 and CDR2 (germline): SGHRS, YFSETQ. The CDR3 region is CASSLVIAGTSSYEQYF.

The chain couples TRBV5-1 to TRBJ2-1; TCRdb outputs TRBD2, but without DNA this stays unchecked. Germline V gene data show CDR1 as SGHRS and CDR2 as YFSETQ. CDR3 length equals 16 residues. CDR3 in amino acids: CASSPRLAGVGNEQFF.

The chain combines TRBV28 with TRBJ2-2; TCRdb gives TRBD1 as the D gene, but with no DNA this cannot be confirmed. The CDR3 contains 17 residues. Germline lookup yields CDR1 MDHEN and CDR2 SYDVKM. The CDR3 sequence is CASGSPQGLLANGELFF.

The chain combines TRBV24-1 with TRBJ2-1; TCRdb picks TRBD1, but there is no DNA to check that call. This CDR3 is built from 15 residues. CDR1 is KGHDR, CDR2 SFDVKD, per germline. The CDR3 here is CATSRPGQVGNEQFF.

This chain connects TRBV20-1 to TRBJ2-5; checking the TCRdb D call of TRBD2 is not possible without DNA. The germline V gene has CDR1 DFQATT and CDR2 SNEGSKA (reference sequence). This CDR3 has 16 amino acids. CDR3 sequence: CSASYAAGGFQETQYF.

The rearrangement links TRBV24-1 to TRBJ2-1; TCRdb outputs TRBD1, but without DNA this stays unchecked. There are 17 residues in the CDR3. From germline, CDR1 is KGHDR and CDR2 SFDVKD. CDR3 region: CATSDGSRVFSYNEQFF.

The V gene is TRBV11-3, the J gene TRBJ2-3; TCRdb outputs TRBD2, but without DNA this stays unchecked. Germline CDR1 SGHNT, CDR2 YENEEA. The CDR3 totals 17 residues. The CDR3 loop is CASSLTTGTPHTDTQYF.

This chain joins TRBV10-3 and TRBJ2-1; TCRdb calls TRBD1, which cannot be checked without DNA. Germline-derived CDR1 and CDR2 are ENHRY and SYGVKD. This CDR3 is built from 12 residues. The CDR3 reads CAIARAAYEQFF.

The rearrangement joins TRBV11-2 to TRBJ2-4; the TCRdb call, TRBD1, lacks DNA for checking. Germline CDR1 and CDR2: SGHAT and FQNNGV. This CDR3 is built from 16 residues. CDR3 amino acids: CASSTTAGSPKNIQYF.

The chain combines TRBV5-4 with TRBJ2-1; as DNA is missing, the TRBD2 call by TCRdb cannot be tested. Germline CDR1 is SGHNT and CDR2 is YYREEE (reference sequence). The CDR3 consists of 17 residues. This CDR3 is CASSLVVLSSGPNEQFF.

V and J are TRBV12-3 or TRBV12-4 and TRBJ2-1; TCRdb lists TRBD2, though no DNA is available to test this call. The CDR3 covers 15 residues. The CDR3 protein is CASSLKGLDYNEQFF.

J is TRBJ2-1 and V is TRBV12-3 or TRBV12-4; without DNA, the TCRdb call of TRBD2 cannot be checked. The CDR3 covers 17 residues. The CDR3: CASSLGVTAGGPGEQFF.

This sequence joins TRBV15 and TRBJ2-1; TCRdb's D call, TRBD2, is unchecked because there is no DNA. Germline lookup yields CDR1 LNHNV and CDR2 YYDKDF (reference sequence). CDR3 length: 15 residues. CDR3 residues: CATSRSAGGLNEQFF.

This sequence joins TRBV15 and TRBJ1-3; as DNA is missing, the TRBD1 call by TCRdb cannot be tested. The CDR3 sequence is 16 residues long. The germline V gene has CDR1 LNHNV and CDR2 YYDKDF (reference sequence). CDR3 residues: CATSRELTGFGNTIYF.

The chain links TRBV12-3 or TRBV12-4 to TRBJ1-5. The CDR3 is made up of 19 amino acids. CDR3 sequence: CASSLVITDSSDSNQPQHF.

The CDR3 region is CASSSTSGEGNEQYF. This chain links TRBV7-6 with TRBJ2-7; the TCRdb call, TRBD2, lacks DNA for checking. The CDR3 extends over 15 amino acids. CDR1 and CDR2 (germline): SGHVS, FNYEAQ.

V is TRBV3-1 and J is TRBJ2-3. This CDR3 region has 15 residues. The germline V gene encodes CDR1 LGHDT and CDR2 YNNKEL (reference sequence). The CDR3 here is CASSPPRPSRDTQYF.

The genes are TRBV12-3 or TRBV12-4 and TRBJ2-1. CDR3 size: 17 residues. CDR3: CASSVGGLASSYNEQFF.

The V gene is TRBV7-6, the J gene TRBJ1-4; the D call of TRBD1 rests on TCRdb alone, since no DNA is present to check it. Per the germline V gene, CDR1 is SGHVS and CDR2 is FNYEAQ. The CDR3 is 14 residues long. The chain's CDR3 is CASSSDREGEKLFF.

The V gene is TRBV10-3, the J gene TRBJ2-1. The CDR3 is 15 residues long. The germline gives CDR1 ENHRY, CDR2 SYGVKD. This CDR3 is CATELSTPYYNEQFF.